The rows below give T cell receptor beta chains drawn from one sample of a study of blood T cell repertoires in COVID-19. Clones were sequenced by immunoSEQ multiplex PCR, and TCRdb holds only the in-frame ones, with some missing. The sample has 70,000 or so clones, roughly four fifths seen once. The material sequenced was peripheral blood. The receptors stem from an older man with acute or convalescent COVID-19. CDR3s include the opening cysteine and the closing phenylalanine or tryptophan. A D gene is named only where the DNA matches it firmly.

V gene	J gene	D gene	CDR3 DNA	CDR3 protein
TRBV29-1	TRBJ1-1	TRBD1	TGCAGCGTGGGGACAGGGGTGAACACTGAAGCTTTCTTT	CSVGTGVNTEAFF
TRBV5-1	TRBJ1-1	-	TGCGCCAGCAGCTTGCAGAATTCCAACACTGAAGCTTTCTTT	CASSLQNSNTEAFF
TRBV6-5	TRBJ1-3	-	TGTGCCAGCAGTTTATTCCGGGAGGTTGGAAACACCATATATTTT	CASSLFREVGNTIYF
TRBV12-5	TRBJ2-1	TRBD1	TGTGCTAGTGGTCCAGACGGGACAGGTAATGAGCAGTTCTTC	CASGPDGTGNEQFF
TRBV28	TRBJ1-2	-	TGTGCCAGCAGGGACAACAACTATGGCTACACCTTC	CASRDNNYGYTF
TRBV6-5	TRBJ2-3	-	TGTGCCAGCAATAGGGGATGGAGGCAGTATTTT	CASNRGWRQYF
TRBV27	TRBJ2-7	-	TGTGCCAGCAGTTCCCTAGCAGGCTACGAGCAGTACTTC	CASSSLAGYEQYF
TRBV4-3	TRBJ1-6	TRBD1	TGCGCCAGCAGCCAAGGACAGGGGGCCTATAATTCACCCCTCCACTTT	CASSQGQGAYNSPLHF
TRBV5-1	TRBJ1-1	TRBD1	TGCGCCAGCAGTTTTGACAGGGGGCTCACTGAAGCTTTCTTT	CASSFDRGLTEAFF
TRBV24-1	TRBJ2-6	-	TGTGCCACCAGTGATTTCAACTCTGGGGCCAACGTCCTGACTTTC	CATSDFNSGANVLTF
TRBV7-8	TRBJ1-2	-	TGTGCCAGCAGCTTAGAGCGGACAGCATTTTATGGCTACACCTTC	CASSLERTAFYGYTF
TRBV6-1	TRBJ2-1	TRBD1	TGTGCCAGCAGTGAAGCGGAGACAGGGAAAAATGAGCAGTTCTTC	CASSEAETGKNEQFF
TRBV9	TRBJ2-1	TRBD2	TGTGCCAGCAGCCCCCGGCCAACTAGCGGGAGGGCCAATGAGCAGTTCTTC	CASSPRPTSGRANEQFF
TRBV7-9	TRBJ1-6	-	TGTGCCAGCAGCTTAGCGATTGGGGGGACTTCACCCCTCCACTTT	CASSLAIGGTSPLHF
TRBV7-2	TRBJ1-6	-	TGTGCCAGCAGCTCAGATGTTAATTCACCCCTCCACTTT	CASSSDVNSPLHF
TRBV6-5	TRBJ2-1	TRBD2	TGTGCCAGCAGTAACTGGCGGGAGGGCCCTCGGAATGAGCAGTTCTTC	CASSNWREGPRNEQFF
TRBV19	TRBJ2-1	TRBD2	TGTGCCAGTAGTCCCACCGGACTAGCCGGCAATGAGCAGTTCTTC	CASSPTGLAGNEQFF
TRBV11-3	TRBJ2-2	-	TGTGCCAGCAGCTTGGCAGGGGTGAACACCGGGGAGCTGTTTTTT	CASSLAGVNTGELFF
TRBV19	TRBJ1-5	-	TGTGCCAGTAGTGGGCAGCTATTTCAGCCCCAGCATTTT	CASSGQLFQPQHF
TRBV19	TRBJ2-3	-	TGTGCCAGTAGTATAAGTGTGGTCAGGTCTAGCACAGATACGCAGTATTTT	CASSISVVRSSTDTQYF